The 15 T cell receptor beta chains reported below all come from one sample, sequenced in a study of vaccination effects on CD4 cells after COVID-19. When ten to eleven days of culture had elapsed, CD4+ T cells were isolated. The person had PCR-confirmed SARS-CoV-2 infection between March and December 2020. Participants completed two doses of the BNT162b2 or mRNA-1273 vaccine. Assay: immunoSEQ multiplex PCR; the TCRdb copy retains only in-frame clones and omits some. The repertoire holds approximately 30,000 clones, with approximately 72% as singletons. Their antigen targets remain unknown. The sample consisted of CD4+ T cells from PBMCs cultured without peptide, taken after COVID-19 vaccination. These receptors came from a human donor who had a prior SARS-CoV-2 infection.

The chain recombines TRBV7-3 with TRBJ1-3, with D hard to call. Germline values: CDR1 SGHTA, CDR2 FQGTGA. This CDR3 is 14 amino acids long. With 0 bases removed from V and 3 bases from J, the gap between germline ends came to 6 bases. The CDR3 nucleotides are TGTGCCAGCAGCTTAACGGGAGGTGGAAACACCATATATTTT. Residues: CASSLTGGGNTIYF.

The J gene is TRBJ1-4, the V gene TRBV4-2; D is ambiguous. CDR1 and CDR2 from the germline V gene are LGHNA and YNFKEQ. The CDR3 is made up of 16 amino acids. V was clipped by 0 bases and J by 4 bases, with 12 bases between them. This chain's CDR3 is CASSQDWSDLNEKLFF. For the CDR3, the DNA is TGTGCCAGCAGCCAAGATTGGTCAGACCTTAATGAAAAACTGTTTTTT.

The chain couples TRBV19 to TRBJ1-2; D remains ambiguous. Between the trimmed V and J ends, which lost 3 bases and 2 bases, there was a span of 13 bases. CDR3 length equals 15 residues. Germline lookup yields CDR1 LNHDA and CDR2 SQIVND (reference sequence). In DNA form, the CDR3 reads TGTGCCAGTAGTATCGGAAAGGGTTTCAACTATGGCTACACCTTC. It yields the protein CASSIGKGFNYGYTF.

This chain links TRBV5-6 with TRBJ2-2; no clear D. V gave up 2 bases and J gave up 4 bases, with 0 bases separating them. The CDR3 spans 11 residues. Germline V gives CDR1 SGHDT, CDR2 YYEEEE. The CDR3 region has the DNA TGTGCCAGCAGCTTCACCGGGGAGCTGTTTTTT. It encodes CASSFTGELFF.

Worth noting for this clone: Different DNA sequences within this sample yield the same CDR3. The chain carries TRBV27 and TRBJ2-3, with 7 bases matching TRBD2. The germline V gene has CDR1 MNHEY and CDR2 SMNVEV (reference sequence). This CDR3 spans 13 amino acids. V gave up 4 bases and J gave up 3 bases; unmatched junction bases: 1. The CDR3: CASSSRGTDTQYF. Written as DNA, the CDR3 is TGTGCCAGCAGTTCGCGGGGGACAGATACGCAGTATTTT.

This chain joins TRBV4-2 and TRBJ1-5; D gene unclear. This CDR3 comprises 17 residues. V gave up 0 bases and J gave up 7 bases, with 19 bases separating them. Germline CDR1 reads LGHNA; CDR2 reads YNFKEQ. CDR3 in amino acids: CASSQDLYPESLQPQHF. The CDR3 region has the DNA TGTGCCAGCAGCCAAGATTTATACCCAGAGAGTTTACAGCCCCAGCATTTT.

By proportion, this clone is medium-sized. The chain is built from TRBV15 and TRBJ1-4, with D possibly matching TRBD1 (5 bases). V was pared by 1 base and J by 7 bases, with 16 bases between. Germline CDR1 reads LNHNV; CDR2 reads YYDKDF (reference sequence). The CDR3 spans 16 residues. As DNA, the CDR3 is TGTGCCACCAGCAGAGGTCTTGCGGGGCGTGCTGAAAAACTGTTTTTT. Translating gives CATSRGLAGRAEKLFF.

The chain employs TRBV30 and TRBJ2-7; 9 nucleotides match TRBD1. Germline-derived CDR1 and CDR2 are GTSNPN and SVGIG (reference sequence). This CDR3 is built from 18 residues. J gave up 5 bases and V 4 bases, and 21 bases lay outside the gene matches. CDR3 nucleotides: TGTGCCTGGAAACCGACCGGAGTAGAGGACAGGGGATCGGACGAGCAGTACTTC. This codes for CAWKPTGVEDRGSDEQYF.

This clone showed up just a few times. The CDR3 region is CASSLFIETEQFF. The CDR3 nucleotides are TGTGCCAGCAGCTTATTTATAGAGACTGAGCAGTTCTTC. The chain uses TRBV7-3 and TRBJ2-1, with D uncertain. Germline lookup yields CDR1 SGHTA and CDR2 FQGTGA. CDR3 length: 13 amino acids. V gave up 2 bases and J gave up 9 bases, with 11 bases separating them.

V gene TRBV11-2 combines with J gene TRBJ2-1; 14 nucleotides match TRBD2. Losses at the gene ends were 4 bases for V and 15 bases for J; bases not matched to a gene: 8. The CDR3 runs to 14 residues. Germline V gene data show CDR1 as SGHAT and CDR2 as FQNNGV. The CDR3: CASSSGTSGGRAFF. In DNA form, the CDR3 reads TGTGCCAGCAGCTCGGGGACTAGCGGGGGTCGCGCGTTCTTC.

V and J are TRBV9 and TRBJ1-1; no clear D gene. This CDR3 region has 14 residues. V lost 4 bases to trimming and J lost 0 bases, with 10 bases between them. Looked up from germline, CDR1 is SGDLS and CDR2 is YYNGEE. CDR3 residues: CASSSDIMNTEAFF. CDR3 DNA sequence: TGTGCCAGCAGCTCCGACATCATGAACACTGAAGCTTTCTTT. The complete variable domain, with remaining parts taken from reference TRBV9 and TRBJ1-1, reads DSGVTQTPKHLITATGQRVTLRCSPRSGDLSVYWYQQSLDQGLQFLIQYYNGEERAKGNILERFSAQQFPDLHSELNLSSLELGDSALYFCASSSDIMNTEAFFGQGTRLTVV.

The V call is TRBV27, the J call TRBJ2-3; D unclear. This CDR3 is 11 amino acids long. Deletions cut 3 bases from V and 6 bases from J, with 4 bases between. Germline CDR1 and CDR2: MNHEY and SMNVEV (reference sequence). This CDR3 is CASSFGDTQYF. The CDR3 DNA is TGTGCCAGCAGTTTTGGGGATACGCAGTATTTT.

The CDR3 DNA reads as TGCAGCGTTGAAGGGGCAGGGACCTCCTACGAGCAGTACTTC. The encoded protein is CSVEGAGTSYEQYF. This chain joins TRBV29-1 and TRBJ2-7; D tentatively fits TRBD1 or TRBD2 (5 bases each). The CDR3 consists of 14 residues. Trimming left V 1 base short and J 0 bases short, with 10 bases between. Germline CDR1 reads SQVTM; CDR2 reads ANQGSEA.

The gene calls are TRBV6-5 and TRBJ2-5; 7 bases fit TRBD2. The CDR3 extends over 13 amino acids. Germline CDR1 MNHEY, CDR2 SVGAGI. J lost 5 bases, V lost 4 bases, and 4 bases had no gene match. The chain's CDR3 is CASSSAGVETQYF. CDR3 nucleotides: TGTGCCAGCAGTTCGGCGGGGGTGGAGACCCAGTACTTC.

The chain combines TRBV3-1 (or the pseudogene TRBV3-2) with TRBJ2-7, with D possibly TRBD1 on 5 matching bases. Germline-derived CDR1 and CDR2 are LGHDT and YNNKEL (reference sequence). The CDR3 has 13 amino acids. V lost 3 bases to trimming and J lost 5 bases, with 11 bases between them. In DNA form, the CDR3 reads TGTGCCAGCAGCCAGCAGGGTCCAAACGAGCAGTACTTC. It encodes CASSQQGPNEQYF.